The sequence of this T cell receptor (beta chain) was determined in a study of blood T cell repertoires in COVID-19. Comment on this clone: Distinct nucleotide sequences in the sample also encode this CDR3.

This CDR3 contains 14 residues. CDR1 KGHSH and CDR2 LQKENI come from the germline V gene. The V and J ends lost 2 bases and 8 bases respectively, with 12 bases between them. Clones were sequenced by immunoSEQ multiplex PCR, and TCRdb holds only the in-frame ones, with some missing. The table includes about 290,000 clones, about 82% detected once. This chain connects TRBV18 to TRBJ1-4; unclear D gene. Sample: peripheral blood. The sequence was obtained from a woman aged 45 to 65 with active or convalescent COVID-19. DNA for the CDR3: TGTGCCAGCTCACCATTGGAGGGCGGGGAAAAACTGTTTTTT. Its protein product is CASSPLEGGEKLFF.